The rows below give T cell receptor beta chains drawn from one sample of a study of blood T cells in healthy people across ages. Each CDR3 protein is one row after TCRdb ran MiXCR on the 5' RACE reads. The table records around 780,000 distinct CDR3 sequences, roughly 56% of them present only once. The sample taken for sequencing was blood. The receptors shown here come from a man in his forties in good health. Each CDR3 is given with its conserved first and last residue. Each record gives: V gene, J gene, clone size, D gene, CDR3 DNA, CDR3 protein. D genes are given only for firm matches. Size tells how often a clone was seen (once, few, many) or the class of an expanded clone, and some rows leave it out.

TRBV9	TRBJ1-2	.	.	TGTGCCAGCAGCGTAGAGGGGACGTGCTACCTCCCTAACTATGGCTACACCTTC	CASSVEGTCYLPNYGYTF
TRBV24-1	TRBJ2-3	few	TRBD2	TGTGCCACCAGTGAAACTAGCGGGAAAAGTTCAGATACGCAGTATTTT	CATSETSGKSSDTQYF
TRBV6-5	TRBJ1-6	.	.	TGTGCCAGCAGTCATGAGGGGACCCGGACGTACTCACCCCTCCACTTT	CASSHEGTRTYSPLHF
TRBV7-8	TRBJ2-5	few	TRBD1	TGTGCCAGCAGCTCATTCAGGCAGGGGGTCCGAGAGACCCAGTACTTC	CASSSFRQGVRETQYF
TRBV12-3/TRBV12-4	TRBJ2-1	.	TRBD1	TGTGCCAGCAGCCCGGACAGGGGTTTCAGGCAGTTCTTC	CASSPDRGFRQFF
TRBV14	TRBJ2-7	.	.	TGTGCCAGCAGCCGGGACACACCCTACGAGCAGTACTTC	CASSRDTPYEQYF
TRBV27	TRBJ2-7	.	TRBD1	TGTGCCAGCAGTTTAAAGGGACAGGGATACTACGAGCAGTACTTC	CASSLKGQGYYEQYF
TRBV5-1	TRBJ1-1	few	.	TGCGCCAGCAGCCCGGGCGGAGCTATGAACACTGAAGCTTTCTTT	CASSPGGAMNTEAFF
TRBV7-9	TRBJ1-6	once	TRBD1	TGTGCCAGCGCCGCTCGCGAGACAGGGTACAATTCACCCCTCCACTTT	CASAARETGYNSPLHF
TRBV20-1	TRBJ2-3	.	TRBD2	TGCAGTGCTTTACTAGCGGGGGGCACAGATACGCAGTATTTT	CSALLAGGTDTQYF
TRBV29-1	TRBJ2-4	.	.	TGCAGCGTTGAAGATAACTTCGGGCAGCAGTACTTC	CSVEDNFGQQYF
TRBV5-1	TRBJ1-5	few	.	TGCGCCAGCAGCTTGGGAACAGGGCCCAGGAATCAGCCCCAGCATTTT	CASSLGTGPRNQPQHF
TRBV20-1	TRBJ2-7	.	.	TGCAGTGCTAGAGGAGCCGGGACCCCCTTCTACGAGCAGTACTTC	CSARGAGTPFYEQYF
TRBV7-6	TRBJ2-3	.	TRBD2	TGTGCCAGCAGCCTAACTAGCGCCACATCAGATACGCAGTATTTT	CASSLTSATSDTQYF